The next 13 T cell receptor beta chains were all read from a single sample in a study of blood T cell repertoires in COVID-19 (dated by TCRdb to 2020 to 2021). Libraries came from the immunoSEQ multiplex PCR assay. TCRdb took this table from immuneACCESS and kept in-frame rearrangements with V and J called. Such tables lack part of the clones; where checked against another copy, unresolved V genes explain under half of the gap, and the rest is unexplained. The table for this sample lists approximately 490,000 clones; 88% of them were counted only once. 7% to 10% of the sample is held by the ten biggest clonotypes. Input material: PBMCs or T cells enriched from blood (not recorded which). Every receptor here comes from a woman aged 55-69 years who had recovered from COVID-19.

The rearrangement joins TRBV23-1 to TRBJ1-4; 8 positions match TRBD1. TRBV23-1 is an open reading frame whose function is uncertain. After removal of 4 bases from V and 4 bases from J, the junction contained 5 bases not matched to a gene. CDR3 length: 15 amino acids. CDR3: CASSRPGTGNEKLFF. The CDR3 region has the DNA TGCGCCAGCAGTCGCCCAGGGACAGGTAATGAAAAACTGTTTTTT.

J is TRBJ1-1 and V is TRBV14; TRBD1 might be the D (6 bases). This CDR3 is 15 amino acids long. V shed 4 bases and J shed 0 bases, with 12 bases lying between them. Germline V gene lookup returns CDR1 SGHDN and CDR2 FVKESK. CDR3 in amino acids: CASSPTGTMNTEAFF. The CDR3 nucleotides are TGTGCCAGCAGCCCGACCGGGACAATGAACACTGAAGCTTTCTTT. Full variable domain (rest looked up from reference TRBV14 and TRBJ1-1): EAGVTQFPSHSVIEKGQTVTLRCDPISGHDNLYWYRRVMGKEIKFLLHFVKESKQDESGMPNNRFLAERTGGTYSTLKVQPAELEDSGVYFCASSPTGTMNTEAFFGQGTRLTVV.

The chain recombines TRBV3-1 (or the pseudogene TRBV3-2) with TRBJ2-3, with TRBD2 matching over 9 bases. V lost 2 bases, J lost 6 bases, and 9 bases stayed unmatched. The CDR3 covers 16 residues. Per the germline V gene, CDR1 is LGHDT and CDR2 is YNNKEL (reference sequence). The CDR3 DNA reads TGTGCCAGCAGCCAACGGGCGGGGGGGCCCAGGGATACGCAGTATTTT. Translation: CASSQRAGGPRDTQYF.

This rearrangement joins TRBV5-1 to TRBJ1-2, with TRBD1 matching over 8 bases. Germline CDR1 and CDR2: SGHRS and YFSETQ. The CDR3 totals 13 residues. J gave up 4 bases and V 6 bases, and 5 bases lay outside the gene matches. CDR3 sequence reads: CASKRTGSYGYTF. The CDR3 DNA sequence: TGCGCCAGCAAACGGACAGGGTCCTATGGCTACACCTTC. The complete variable domain, with remaining parts taken from reference TRBV5-1 and TRBJ1-2, reads KAGVTQTPRYLIKTRGQQVTLSCSPISGHRSVSWYQQTPGQGLQFLFEYFSETQRNKGNFPGRFSGRQFSNSRSEMNVSTLELGDSALYLCASKRTGSYGYTFGSGTRLTVV.

V and J are TRBV6-4 and TRBJ2-3, with 8 bases matching TRBD2. CDR1 is MRHNA and CDR2 is SNTAGT in the germline V gene. Trimming removed 8 bases from V and 7 bases from J; junction bases left unmatched: 8. The CDR3 sequence is 13 residues long. As DNA, the CDR3 is TGTGCCAGCGGAGCGGGACTAGGCTATACGCAGTATTTT. Translation gives CASGAGLGYTQYF.

The chain recombines TRBV7-9 with TRBJ1-4; a weak D match, TRBD1 (6 bases). This CDR3 region has 14 residues. Trimming took off 5 bases at V and 4 bases at J, with 11 bases between the two ends. Germline-derived CDR1 and CDR2 are SEHNR and FQNEAQ (reference sequence). This CDR3 reads CASSEGQLNEKLFF. The CDR3 nucleotides read TGTGCCAGCAGCGAAGGACAGCTTAATGAAAAACTGTTTTTT.

V and J are TRBV9 and TRBJ2-3; 10 nucleotides align to TRBD1. The germline CDR1 and CDR2 sequences are SGDLS and YYNGEE. The V and J ends lost 5 bases and 2 bases, in that order; junction bases with no gene match: 5. This CDR3 contains 15 residues. The CDR3 sequence is CASSRTGGNTDTQYF. CDR3 sequence (DNA): TGTGCCAGCAGTAGGACAGGGGGGAACACAGATACGCAGTATTTT.

For this clone: This same CDR3 is encoded by further DNA sequences in the sample. The chain joins TRBV5-1 to TRBJ2-2; 8 nucleotides align to TRBD1. CDR3 size: 15 residues. Germline loops: CDR1 SGHRS, CDR2 YFSETQ. Trimming removed 2 bases from V and 0 bases from J; junction bases left unmatched: 0. The chain's CDR3 is CASSLQGANTGELFF. In DNA, the CDR3 is TGCGCCAGCAGCTTACAGGGGGCGAACACCGGGGAGCTGTTTTTT.

The chain links TRBV12-5 to TRBJ1-6; D possibly corresponds to TRBD1 (5 bases). The CDR3 totals 14 residues. The germline V gene encodes CDR1 LGHNT and CDR2 FRNRAP. V lost 5 bases, J lost 6 bases, and 11 bases lay in between. CDR3 in DNA: TGTGCTAGTGGTACAGACAGACTTAATTCACCCCTCCACTTT. Translation: CASGTDRLNSPLHF.

The V gene is TRBV5-1, the J gene TRBJ2-7, with TRBD1 matching 8 bases. V lost 5 bases to trimming and J lost 3 bases; unmatched junction nucleotides: 10. The CDR3 covers 15 residues. Germline values: CDR1 SGHRS, CDR2 YFSETQ. As DNA, the CDR3 is TGCGCCAGCAGACGACCGGGACAGGAGGGCTACGAGCAGTACTTC. It specifies CASRRPGQEGYEQYF.

This clone was recorded once. This chain connects TRBV30 to TRBJ1-4; D is possibly TRBD1 (6 bases). The length of the CDR3 is 14 residues. Trimming cost V 3 bases and J 8 bases, with 16 bases left between them. CDR1 and CDR2 from the germline V gene are GTSNPN and SVGIG (reference sequence). The CDR3 DNA reads TGTGCCTGGAGCGGGACACTGGCACGAGAAAAACTGTTTTTT. This translates into CAWSGTLAREKLFF. The variable domain in full, completed from reference TRBV30 and TRBJ1-4, reads SQTIHQWPATLVQPVGSPLSLECTVEGTSNPNLYWYRQAAGRGLQLLFYSVGIGQISSEVPQNLSASRPQDRQFILSSKKLLLSDSGFYLCAWSGTLAREKLFFGSGTQLSVL.

This chain links TRBV2 with TRBJ1-2, with D unclear. V was shortened by 2 bases and J by 4 bases, with 14 bases between the two germline ends. In germline, CDR1 is SNHLY, CDR2 FYNNEI. The CDR3 contains 15 residues. CDR3 DNA sequence: TGTGCCAGCAGTGAATCAATGGAACAGATCTATGGCTACACCTTC. The encoded protein is CASSESMEQIYGYTF.

The V call is TRBV2, the J call TRBJ2-5; D remains unclear. Per the germline V gene, CDR1 is SNHLY and CDR2 is FYNNEI. This CDR3 has 11 amino acids. V dropped 6 bases and J dropped 1 base, with 3 bases sitting between them. CDR3 sequence (DNA): TGTGCCAGCAGCCGCCAAGAGACCCAGTACTTC. It translates to CASSRQETQYF.